These T cell receptor beta chains were read from a single sample in a study of vaccination and CD4 T cells after COVID-19. Antigens of these TCRs are unknown. TCRdb used MiXCR to reprocess the PCR reads, holding one entry per CDR3 protein. This table holds about 4,500 distinct CDR3 sequences, roughly 50% found once. The sample was CD4+ T cells from blood, cultured in vitro. The receptors here all came from a human donor who had recovered from COVID-19. Both conserved end residues are part of each CDR3. The order of the fields is J gene, D gene, V gene, clone size, CDR3 DNA, CDR3 protein. A D gene is named only where the DNA matches it firmly. Clone size is stated in some rows and not others, as once, few, many or a class when expanded.

J: TRBJ2-5
D: -
V: TRBV5-4
size: -
DNA: TGTGCCAGCAGCTTGGAGACTGGGGAGACCCAGTACTTC
CDR3: CASSLETGETQYF

J: TRBJ1-5
D: -
V: TRBV5-8
size: -
DNA: TGTGCCAGCAGCCCCGGCGGACTGTATCAGCCCCAGCATTTT
CDR3: CASSPGGLYQPQHF

J: TRBJ2-3
D: TRBD1
V: TRBV24-1
size: few
DNA: TGTGCCACCTCCGGGACAGGGGTAGATACGCAGTATTTT
CDR3: CATSGTGVDTQYF

J: TRBJ2-3
D: -
V: TRBV25-1
size: -
DNA: TGTGCCAGCAGTGCAGCGACTAGCACAGATACGCAGTATTTT
CDR3: CASSAATSTDTQYF

J: TRBJ2-5
D: -
V: TRBV25-1
size: -
DNA: TGTGCCAGCAGTGGGCAGGGAGGTTGGGAGACCCAGTACTTC
CDR3: CASSGQGGWETQYF

J: TRBJ1-3
D: -
V: TRBV20-1
size: -
DNA: TGCAGTGCCAGCTCAGGTCCCAGCTCTGGAAACACCATATATTTT
CDR3: CSASSGPSSGNTIYF

J: TRBJ2-1
D: -
V: TRBV19
size: -
DNA: TGTGCCAGTAGTATAGCCCCCACCTACAATGAGCAGTTCTTC
CDR3: CASSIAPTYNEQFF

J: TRBJ2-3
D: TRBD2
V: TRBV6-1
size: few
DNA: TGTGCCAGCACTAGCGGGAGGGCCCTAGGCACGCAGTATTTT
CDR3: CASTSGRALGTQYF

J: TRBJ2-6
D: -
V: TRBV28
size: -
DNA: TGTGCCAGCACCCGGCGCAACTCTGGGGCCAACGTCCTGACTTTC
CDR3: CASTRRNSGANVLTF

J: TRBJ2-7
D: -
V: TRBV6-2/TRBV6-3
size: -
DNA: TGTGCCAGCAGTCGACTACAGGGCCGGGAGCAGTACTTC
CDR3: CASSRLQGREQYF

J: TRBJ2-7
D: TRBD2
V: TRBV7-2
size: -
DNA: TGTGCCAGCAGCTTGGGCGGGGGGGCCCACGAGCAGTACTTC
CDR3: CASSLGGGAHEQYF

J: TRBJ2-5
D: TRBD1
V: TRBV19
size: -
DNA: TGTGCCAGTAGTTCCGGGACAGGGCGGAAGACCCAGTACTTC
CDR3: CASSSGTGRKTQYF

J: TRBJ2-3
D: -
V: TRBV19
size: few
DNA: TGTGCCAGTAGCTTCGGTTACCAGTCGGGCGCAGATACGCAGTATTTT
CDR3: CASSFGYQSGADTQYF

J: TRBJ2-7
D: TRBD1
V: TRBV19
size: -
DNA: TGTGCCAGTACCAACGCCGGGACAGGGGGCGCGGGCGAGCAGTACTTC
CDR3: CASTNAGTGGAGEQYF

J: TRBJ2-1
D: TRBD2
V: TRBV10-2
size: -
DNA: TGCGCCAGCACCTTAGCGGGAGCCAACCATGAGCAGTTCTTC
CDR3: CASTLAGANHEQFF

J: TRBJ2-3
D: -
V: TRBV4-2
size: -
DNA: TGTGCCAGCAGCCAAATGAGGGAGGCAGATACGCAGTATTTT
CDR3: CASSQMREADTQYF

J: TRBJ2-7
D: -
V: TRBV7-6
size: -
DNA: TGTGCCAGCAGCTTGGGGGGATCCGCCTACGAGCAGTACTTC
CDR3: CASSLGGSAYEQYF

J: TRBJ2-3
D: TRBD2
V: TRBV7-2
size: -
DNA: TGTGCCAGCAGCTTAGTCCCTAGCGGGGGAAGCACAGATACGCAGTATTTT
CDR3: CASSLVPSGGSTDTQYF

J: TRBJ1-6
D: TRBD1
V: TRBV19
size: few
DNA: TGTGCCAGTAGGAAAGGGACAGGGGGATATAATTCACCCCTCCACTTT
CDR3: CASRKGTGGYNSPLHF

J: TRBJ2-5
D: TRBD2
V: TRBV6-1
size: large
DNA: TGTGCCAGCACGACTAGCGGGGGGAAAGGGGAGACCCAGTACTTC
CDR3: CASTTSGGKGETQYF

J: TRBJ1-1
D: -
V: TRBV20-1
size: few
DNA: TGCAGTGCTAGGCCCCCCTCGCGCCAGAACACTGAAGCTTTCTTT
CDR3: CSARPPSRQNTEAFF

J: TRBJ2-1
D: -
V: TRBV6-1
size: -
DNA: TGTGCCACCCAGAGCTCCTACAATGAGCAGTTCTTC
CDR3: CATQSSYNEQFF

J: TRBJ2-2
D: -
V: TRBV6-1
size: -
DNA: TGTGCCAGCAGTGTAGGGAGTTTGGGATCCACCGGGGAGCTGTTTTTT
CDR3: CASSVGSLGSTGELFF

J: TRBJ1-2
D: -
V: TRBV19
size: few
DNA: TGTGCCAGTAGTTTGGTCGGTGGCTACACCTTC
CDR3: CASSLVGGYTF

J: TRBJ1-1
D: TRBD1
V: TRBV27
size: few
DNA: TGTGCCAGCATAATGGACAGGCTCCGCGAGAACACTGAAGCTTTCTTT
CDR3: CASIMDRLRENTEAFF

J: TRBJ1-2
D: -
V: TRBV27
size: -
DNA: TGTGCCAGCAGTTTATGGGCAGGGGAAGGCTACACCTTC
CDR3: CASSLWAGEGYTF

J: TRBJ1-1
D: -
V: TRBV4-1
size: -
DNA: TGCGCCAGCAGCCAAGAGCACAGCATGAACACTGAAGCTTTCTTT
CDR3: CASSQEHSMNTEAFF

J: TRBJ1-2
D: -
V: TRBV9
size: large
DNA: TGTGCCAGCAGCCTCACGGGTGGGCAGCCCTATGGCTACACCTTC
CDR3: CASSLTGGQPYGYTF

J: TRBJ2-5
D: TRBD2
V: TRBV23-1
size: -
DNA: TGCGCCAGCAGTCAACCCGCTGGAACTAGCGGCGCGGGGGGGCCCGGAACCCAGTACTTC
CDR3: CASSQPAGTSGAGGPGTQYF

J: TRBJ2-5
D: -
V: TRBV24-1
size: few
DNA: TGTGCCACCAGTGACTCTTTATCGGGGAGGGAGACCCAGTACTTC
CDR3: CATSDSLSGRETQYF

J: TRBJ2-1
D: -
V: TRBV28
size: -
DNA: TGTGCCAGCAGTTTTCTCACCGGGGGTTGGTCCTACAATGAGCAGTTCTTC
CDR3: CASSFLTGGWSYNEQFF

J: TRBJ2-1
D: TRBD2
V: TRBV5-1
size: medium-sized
DNA: TGCGCCAGCAGCCCCCGACTAGCGGGGGGCTCCTACAATGAGCAGTTCTTC
CDR3: CASSPRLAGGSYNEQFF

J: TRBJ2-5
D: -
V: TRBV5-1
size: -
DNA: TGCGCCAGCAGCTTGGCCAGGGAGGAGACCCAGTACTTC
CDR3: CASSLAREETQYF

J: TRBJ2-7
D: TRBD1
V: TRBV5-1
size: -
DNA: TGCGCCAGCAGCACGGGACAGGGATCAATCCACGAGCAGTACTTC
CDR3: CASSTGQGSIHEQYF

J: TRBJ1-1
D: -
V: TRBV14
size: -
DNA: TGTGCCAGCAGCCAAGTCCCATGGACTGGGAGTATGAACACTGAAGCTTTCTTT
CDR3: CASSQVPWTGSMNTEAFF

J: TRBJ2-2
D: TRBD1
V: TRBV7-9
size: -
DNA: TGTGCCAGCAGCTCGTCAGACAGGGGAAGGATTTCGACGGCCGGGGAGCTGTTTTTT
CDR3: CASSSSDRGRISTAGELFF

J: TRBJ2-3
D: TRBD2
V: TRBV12-3/TRBV12-4
size: -
DNA: TGTGCCAGCAGATCCCTAGCGGGGGGCTTCACAGATACGCAGTATTTT
CDR3: CASRSLAGGFTDTQYF

J: TRBJ2-7
D: TRBD1
V: TRBV12-3/TRBV12-4
size: -
DNA: TGTGCCAGCAGATCTTCGGGACAGCTATCCTACGAGCAGTACTTC
CDR3: CASRSSGQLSYEQYF

J: TRBJ2-1
D: -
V: TRBV19
size: -
DNA: TGTGCCAGTAGTGCAGCAGGAGGGGGCGAGCAGTTCTTC
CDR3: CASSAAGGGEQFF

J: TRBJ2-7
D: TRBD1
V: TRBV7-9
size: -
DNA: TGTGCCAGCAGCTTTAGGGACAGGGGAAACGAGCAGTACTTC
CDR3: CASSFRDRGNEQYF

J: TRBJ1-2
D: -
V: TRBV2
size: few
DNA: TGTGCCAGCAGGGTACAAGCTTCGGGTGGCTACACCTTC
CDR3: CASRVQASGGYTF

J: TRBJ1-1
D: -
V: TRBV6-5
size: medium-sized
DNA: TGTGCCAGCAGTTACTCACGGGGGAGCCTGCGAGCTTTCTTT
CDR3: CASSYSRGSLRAFF

J: TRBJ2-3
D: -
V: TRBV7-8
size: few
DNA: TGTGCCAGCAGCACCCCCAGGAGACAGGGAGGAGATACGCAGTATTTT
CDR3: CASSTPRRQGGDTQYF

J: TRBJ2-2
D: -
V: TRBV5-5
size: -
DNA: TGTGCCAGCAGCTTGGCGGGACCGATGTCCGGGGAGCTGTTTTTT
CDR3: CASSLAGPMSGELFF

J: TRBJ1-5
D: -
V: TRBV4-3
size: medium-sized
DNA: TGCGCCAGCAGCCAAGATTTTTTAGGCAATCAGCCCCAGCATTTT
CDR3: CASSQDFLGNQPQHF

J: TRBJ1-5
D: -
V: TRBV2
size: -
DNA: TGTGCCAGCAGTGGAGACAGGTTAAGCAATCAGCCCCAGCATTTT
CDR3: CASSGDRLSNQPQHF

J: TRBJ2-1
D: -
V: TRBV15
size: -
DNA: TGTGCCACCAGCAGAGATATGGGACCCAACAATGAGCAGTTCTTC
CDR3: CATSRDMGPNNEQFF

J: TRBJ1-1
D: -
V: TRBV20-1
size: large
DNA: TGCAGTGCCAGGATATTGAGTGGACTTCACACTGAAGCTTTCTTT
CDR3: CSARILSGLHTEAFF

J: TRBJ1-5
D: -
V: TRBV15
size: few
DNA: TGTGCCACCAGCAATCCCAATCAGCCCCAGCATTTT
CDR3: CATSNPNQPQHF

J: TRBJ1-1
D: TRBD1
V: TRBV27
size: once
DNA: TGTGCCAGCAGTCTAACGACAGGGGGGAACACTGAAGCTTTCTTT
CDR3: CASSLTTGGNTEAFF

J: TRBJ1-2
D: -
V: TRBV9
size: -
DNA: TGTGCCAGCAGCCTCGGGACCGAGCCATATGGCTACACCTTC
CDR3: CASSLGTEPYGYTF